The TCR beta chain under discussion was sequenced for a study of vaccination and CD4 T cells after COVID-19. On this clonotype: The antigen is not known.

This sample's treatment: approximately 9-day PBMC culture with coronavirus spike peptide pools or control peptides (ViraFEST assay). CD4+ T cells of the unexposed donor were collected before the COVID-19 pandemic (2011-2018). In the ViraFEST assay, peptide-pool expansion preceded TCR sequencing of expanded clonotypes. Once obtained from cultured CD4+ T cells, the DNA was sequenced using the Oncomine TCR Beta short-read assay. TCRdb used MiXCR to reprocess the PCR reads, holding one entry per CDR3 protein. The sample includes 6,500 to 9,500 distinct CDR3 sequences, about 43% of them seen just once. Germline lookup yields CDR1 SGHNT and CDR2 YYREEE (reference sequence). V lost 1 base, J lost 0 bases, and 4 bases lay in between. The CDR3 consists of 14 residues. Study-level findings and limits: Spike mono-reactivity was shown by 304 of 307 vaccine-specific clones in convalescent patients.

The chain uses TRBV5-4 and TRBJ2-2; D is undetermined. This TCR was sampled from a human donor in good health. Sequenced sample: CD4+ T cells from blood, cultured in vitro. CDR3 sequence reads: CASSLPANTGELFF. In DNA, the CDR3 is TGTGCCAGCAGCTTGCCAGCGAACACCGGGGAGCTGTTTTTT. The whole variable domain, filled in from reference TRBV5-4 and TRBJ2-2, reads ETGVTQSPTHLIKTRGQQVTLRCSSQSGHNTVSWYQQALGQGPQFIFQYYREEENGRGNFPPRFSGLQFPNYSSELNVNALELDDSALYLCASSLPANTGELFFGEGSRLTVL.